Below, 23 T cell receptor beta chains from the same sample are listed, as sequenced in a study of neurological immune-mediated disorders. Stated time point: technical triplicate 3. TCRdb re-derived calls from the 5' RACE reads in MiXCR, one entry per CDR3 protein. Of 25,000 to 35,000 distinct CDR3 sequences listed, 16% are singletons. Material: CD4+ T cells from blood. The receptors derive from a female donor with HTLV-1-associated myelopathy (HAM/TSP).

This clonotype was observed many times. The genes are TRBV29-1 and TRBJ1-5; TRBD1 matches 11 bases. CDR1 is SQVTM and CDR2 is ANQGSEA in the germline V gene. J lost 7 bases, V lost 4 bases, and 6 bases had no gene match. This CDR3 spans 14 amino acids. CDR3 region: CSVGGQGERQPQHF. CDR3 DNA: TGCAGCGTTGGGGGACAGGGGGAGAGGCAGCCCCAGCATTTT.

This chain's CDR3 is CATSDITASYNEQFF. The CDR3, as DNA: TGTGCCACCAGTGATATTACCGCCAGTTACAATGAGCAGTTCTTC. This chain uses TRBV24-1 with TRBJ2-1; D is unresolved. This CDR3 comprises 15 residues. Germline CDR1 and CDR2: KGHDR and SFDVKD. V lost 3 bases and J lost 4, with 12 bases in between.

This clonotype was detected ten times or more. The V gene is TRBV3-1, the J gene TRBJ2-2; TRBD2 might be the D (7 bases). Trimming removed 6 bases at V and 5 bases at J, with 25 bases between. This CDR3 comprises 18 residues. The germline V gene encodes CDR1 LGHDT and CDR2 YNNKEL (reference sequence). For the CDR3, the DNA is TGTGCCAGCAGAGGGGGGGACGTAACGGGGGGCTGGACCGGGGAGCTGTTTTTT. Its protein is CASRGGDVTGGWTGELFF.

This clonotype was found many times. The rearrangement uses TRBV20-1 and TRBJ1-1; 9 bases are a match to TRBD1. The J segment lost 1 base and the V segment lost 3 bases, leaving 9 bases of the junction unmatched. The CDR3 is made up of 16 amino acids. Per the germline V gene, CDR1 is DFQATT and CDR2 is SNEGSKA (reference sequence). The CDR3 DNA is TGCAGTGCTAGGGCACCGAGGACAGGGGAGAACACTGAAGCTTTCTTT. Translating it yields CSARAPRTGENTEAFF.

Points on this clonotype: Likely a read error: the CDR3 ends without its conserved phenylalanine or tryptophan. The DNA is left out, because the CDR3 cannot be placed on it with certainty; the CDR3 is given as TCRdb lists it. The genes are TRBV12-2 and TRBJ1-2. TRBV12-2 is shown as a pseudogene. The CDR3 is made up of 12 amino acids, end residues included. The CDR3 here is CASRPDLYGYTL.

This clonotype was counted ten times or more. The V call is TRBV14, the J call TRBJ1-1, with a tentative D call TRBD1 (6 bases). The CDR3 sequence is 13 residues long. Germline assignment: CDR1 SGHDN and CDR2 FVKESK. Trimming cost V 2 bases and J 4 bases, with 8 bases left between them. The CDR3 loop is CASSQQGITEAFF. CDR3 sequence (DNA): TGTGCCAGCAGCCAACAGGGGATCACTGAAGCTTTCTTT.

The table lists this clonotype with many counts. The rearrangement joins TRBV7-9 to TRBJ2-5; no clear D. Trimming stripped 2 bases from V and 4 bases from J, with 8 bases between. CDR3 size: 13 residues. Per the germline V gene, CDR1 is SEHNR and CDR2 is FQNEAQ (reference sequence). The CDR3 sequence is CASSLMGGETQYF. The CDR3 DNA is TGTGCCAGCAGCTTAATGGGTGGAGAGACCCAGTACTTC.

This clonotype was detected many times. The chain combines TRBV12-3 or TRBV12-4 with TRBJ2-3; D might be TRBD2 (5 bases). The length of the CDR3 is 13 residues. Trimming removed 6 bases from V and 6 bases from J, with 13 bases in between. In DNA, the CDR3 is TGTGCCAGCAGCCCCGGCAGAGGGGATACGCAGTATTTT. Residues: CASSPGRGDTQYF.

This clonotype was observed at least ten times. The chain carries TRBV6-5 and TRBJ1-4; D not certain. The germline V gene encodes CDR1 MNHEY and CDR2 SVGAGI. There are 13 residues in the CDR3. The V gene lost 2 bases and the J gene lost 7 bases, with 8 bases spanning the gap. This chain's CDR3 is CASSYVPVEKLFF. As DNA, the CDR3 is TGTGCCAGCAGTTACGTACCGGTTGAAAAACTGTTTTTT.

This clonotype was seen at least ten times. The chain combines TRBV29-1 with TRBJ2-3; no reliable D call. The CDR3 extends over 14 amino acids. The ends were cut back, 3 bases at V and 2 bases at J, with 12 bases in the middle. CDR1 SQVTM and CDR2 ANQGSEA come from the germline V gene. DNA for the CDR3: TGCAGCGTTGAGAACCGGCGAGACACAGATACGCAGTATTTT. Its protein product is CSVENRRDTDTQYF.

This clonotype was seen repeatedly, ten times or more. V usage is TRBV6-5 and J usage is TRBJ2-1; D call uncertain. Germline V lookup: CDR1 MNHEY, CDR2 SVGAGI. This CDR3 comprises 13 residues. The V end was cut by 2 bases, the J end by 8 bases, with 10 bases between. The CDR3 nucleotides are TGTGCCAGCAGTTACGGGCGAAGTGATGAGCAGTTCTTC. Protein sequence: CASSYGRSDEQFF.

This clonotype was counted many times. CDR3 sequence (DNA): TGTGCCAGCAGCTATTCGGACAAGACTGAAGCTTTCTTT. Translating gives CASSYSDKTEAFF. V usage is TRBV7-3 and J usage is TRBJ1-1; TRBD1 might be the D (5 bases). Germline values: CDR1 SGHTA, CDR2 FQGTGA. The CDR3 totals 13 residues. With 4 bases removed from V and 5 bases from J, the gap between germline ends came to 11 bases.

This clonotype has a count of ten or more. CDR3 DNA: TGTGCCAGCAGCTTAGAGCCAGGGAACACTTCACCCCTCCACTTT. Encoded protein: CASSLEPGNTSPLHF. This chain links TRBV11-2 with TRBJ1-6, with D perhaps TRBD1 (5 bases). The germline V gene encodes CDR1 SGHAT and CDR2 FQNNGV. Trimming took off 0 bases at V and 9 bases at J, with 12 bases between the two ends. This CDR3 is 15 amino acids long.

The chain uses TRBV5-1 and TRBJ1-1; possibly TRBD1 for D (6 bases). Trimming left V 2 bases short and J 0 bases short, with 8 bases between. The CDR3 covers 14 residues. CDR1 is SGHRS, CDR2 YFSETQ, per germline. The CDR3 sequence is CASSFTGLNTEAFF. The CDR3 DNA is TGCGCCAGCAGCTTTACAGGGCTGAACACTGAAGCTTTCTTT.

This clonotype came up many times. The V gene is TRBV24-1, the J gene TRBJ1-5; D is perhaps TRBD1 (6 bases). The CDR3 is 15 amino acids. The germline V gene has CDR1 KGHDR and CDR2 SFDVKD. V was cut by 5 bases and J by 4 bases, with 14 bases left in between. CDR3 sequence reads: CATSAGGGANQPQHF. CDR3 DNA sequence: TGTGCCACCAGTGCCGGGGGGGGGGCGAATCAGCCCCAGCATTTT.

This clonotype was observed many times. The chain combines TRBV5-1 with TRBJ2-5; D is ambiguous. The CDR3 covers 13 residues. The germline V gene has CDR1 SGHRS and CDR2 YFSETQ. Between the trimmed V and J ends, which lost 0 bases and 5 bases, there was a span of 8 bases. CDR3 bases: TGCGCCAGCAGCTTGGAACTCAGGGAGACCCAGTACTTC. It encodes CASSLELRETQYF.

At least ten counts were recorded for this clonotype. J is TRBJ2-7 and V is TRBV24-1, with D uncertain. The V end lost 0 bases, the J end lost 8 bases, and 7 bases lay between the germline ends. This CDR3 contains 12 residues. Germline V gene sequence: CDR1 KGHDR, CDR2 SFDVKD. CDR3 DNA sequence: TGTGCCACCAGTGATTTGCAGGAGAAGCAGTACTTC. Amino acids: CATSDLQEKQYF.

This clonotype has ten or more counts. J is TRBJ1-2 and V is TRBV11-3; tentatively, D is TRBD1 (5 bases). The CDR3 totals 13 residues. V lost 3 bases, J lost 12 bases, and 17 bases lay in between. The V gene's germline CDR1 is SGHNT and CDR2 YENEEA. The CDR3 nucleotides read TGTGCCAGCAGCTTCCCGGGCGGGACCGCCGACACCTTC. It is translated as CASSFPGGTADTF.

This clonotype was seen at least ten times. This rearrangement joins TRBV7-2 to TRBJ1-1; D may be TRBD1 (5 bases). Germline V CDR1 and CDR2: SGHTA, FQGNSA. With 5 bases removed from V and 5 bases from J, the gap between germline ends came to 12 bases. The CDR3 has 13 residues. In nucleotides, the CDR3 is TGTGCCAGCAGCCGGGGGTTCGGTACTGAAGCTTTCTTT. It codes for CASSRGFGTEAFF.

By frequency in the sample, this clonotype is medium-sized (0.01 to 0.1%). Germline is not matched at one junction end, which may reflect a read error. The rearrangement links TRBV27 to TRBJ2-3, with 7 nucleotides matching TRBD2. CDR1 is MNHEY, CDR2 SMNVEV, per germline (reference sequence). This CDR3 is 12 amino acids long. The CDR3 nucleotides read TGTGCCAGCAGGACTAGCATAGATACGCAGTATTTT. This translates into CASRTSIDTQYF.

This clonotype was seen repeatedly, ten times or more. In nucleotides, the CDR3 is TGTGCCAGCAGCGTAGAAACAGGACTGTACCAAGAGACCCAGTACTTC. Translation gives CASSVETGLYQETQYF. This sequence joins TRBV9 and TRBJ2-5, with D perhaps being TRBD1 or TRBD2 (5 bases each). The CDR3 is made up of 16 amino acids. In germline, CDR1 is SGDLS, CDR2 YYNGEE. The V end lost 0 bases, the J end lost 0 bases, and 12 bases lay between the germline ends.

This clonotype was counted at least ten times. The chain has TRBV6-1 and TRBJ2-1, with D uncertain. V was clipped by 2 bases and J by 5 bases, with 7 bases between them. The CDR3 spans 13 residues. Germline V gene data show CDR1 as MNHNS and CDR2 as SASEGT. CDR3 sequence reads: CASSESLNNEQFF. The DNA for the CDR3 is TGTGCCAGCAGTGAAAGTCTTAACAATGAGCAGTTCTTC.

This clonotype appeared many times. This sequence joins TRBV27 and TRBJ2-5; D may be TRBD1 (7 bases). Germline assignment: CDR1 MNHEY and CDR2 SMNVEV (reference sequence). The CDR3 contains 15 residues. Deletions cut 5 bases from V and 4 bases from J, with 17 bases between. CDR3 sequence (DNA): TGTGCCAGCAGTCCGAGGGCAGGGGGAGGAGAGACCCAGTACTTC. It codes for CASSPRAGGGETQYF.